This TCR beta chain came from a study of early T cells in non-severe SARS-CoV-2 infection. Ten or more counts support this clonotype. What it recognizes is unknown. The CDR3 is 16 amino acids. V lost 2 bases to trimming and J lost 2 bases, with 16 bases between them. The germline CDR1 and CDR2 sequences are ENHRY and SYGVKD. Study findings and constraints: Clonotype matching in VDJdb favored anti-spike CD8 responses and did not capture private and CD4 specificities.

Attached unique molecular identifiers marked individual cDNA molecules. TCRdb analysed the 5' RACE reads with MiXCR anew, one entry per CDR3 protein. The table shows 45,000 or so distinct CDR3 sequences, with roughly 6% occurring only once. Sequencing was performed on whole blood. The sequence derives from an adult who was a healthcare worker with PCR-confirmed SARS-CoV-2 infection or an uninfected control (not recorded which). The chain links TRBV10-3 to TRBJ2-7; possible D gene TRBD1, 6 bases. This CDR3 is CAISEAPGVGAYEQYF. DNA of the CDR3: TGTGCCATCAGTGAGGCCCCAGGGGTCGGGGCCTACGAGCAGTACTTC.